This T cell receptor beta chain was identified in a study of blood T cells in healthy people across ages. A J-beta primer mix and a sample-barcoded 5' primer were used in a second PCR of about 6 to 12 cycles. TCRdb used MiXCR to reprocess the 5' RACE reads, holding one entry per CDR3 protein. The repertoire consists of 1.5 million to 2 million distinct CDR3 sequences, with about 50% occurring once and the leading ten covering approximately 2%. CDR3 length: 15 residues. Trimming cost V 4 bases and J 9 bases, with 17 bases left between them. Germline values: CDR1 SGDLS, CDR2 YYNGEE. The clonotype comes from a woman aged 40 to 50 in good health. The sample was blood. The chain employs TRBV9 and TRBJ1-6, with D uncertain. The chain's CDR3 is CASSQQPGSASPLHF. In nucleotides, the CDR3 is TGTGCCAGCAGCCAACAGCCGGGGTCCGCTTCACCCCTCCACTTT.